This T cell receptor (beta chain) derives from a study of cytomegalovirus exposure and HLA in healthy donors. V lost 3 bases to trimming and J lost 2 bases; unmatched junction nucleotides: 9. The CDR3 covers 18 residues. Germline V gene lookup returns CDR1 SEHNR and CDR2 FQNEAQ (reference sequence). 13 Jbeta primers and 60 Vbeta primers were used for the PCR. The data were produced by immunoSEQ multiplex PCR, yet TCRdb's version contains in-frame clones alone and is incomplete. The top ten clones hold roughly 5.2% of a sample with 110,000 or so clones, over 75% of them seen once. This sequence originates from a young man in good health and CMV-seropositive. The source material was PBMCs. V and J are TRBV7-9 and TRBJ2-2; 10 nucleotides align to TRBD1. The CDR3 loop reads CASSFRTGQGHNTGELFF. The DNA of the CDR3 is TGTGCCAGCAGCTTTAGAACGGGACAGGGGCACAACACCGGGGAGCTGTTTTTT.